Listed here are 20 T cell receptor beta chains from one sample, sequenced in a study of T cell changes during pregnancy in multiple sclerosis. The method was immunoSEQ multiplex PCR; TCRdb's version includes in-frame clones alone and lacks a portion of them. The sample lists fewer than 65,000 clones, about 91% occurring once. Sequencing was performed on CD8+ T cells from peripheral blood mononuclear cells, taken after pregnancy. The source is a female donor with multiple sclerosis, enrolled in a pregnancy study.

CDR3 sequence (DNA): TGTGCCAGCAGCTTCAGCACTGAAGCTTTCTTT. This codes for CASSFSTEAFF. This chain links TRBV7-9 with TRBJ1-1; D remains unclear. This CDR3 spans 11 amino acids. V lost 3 bases and J lost 4, with 3 bases in between. In germline, CDR1 is SEHNR, CDR2 FQNEAQ (reference sequence).

The gene calls are TRBV6-4 and TRBJ1-6; 10 nucleotides align to TRBD1. Germline lookup yields CDR1 MRHNA and CDR2 SNTAGT. CDR3 length: 16 amino acids. The V and J ends lost 4 bases and 5 bases, in that order; junction bases with no gene match: 5. The DNA for the CDR3 is TGTGCCAGCAGTGTCGGGACAGGGGAGAATAATTCACCCCTCCACTTT. Translated, it gives CASSVGTGENNSPLHF.

The rearrangement joins TRBV27 to TRBJ2-2, with 8 bases that match TRBD2. Germline lookup yields CDR1 MNHEY and CDR2 SMNVEV (reference sequence). The J segment lost 2 bases and the V segment lost 2 bases, leaving 4 bases of the junction unmatched. CDR3 size: 16 residues. CDR3 nucleotide sequence: TGTGCCAGCAGTTTAATAGCGGGGCCAAACACCGGGGAGCTGTTTTTT. Translating gives CASSLIAGPNTGELFF.

A single count supports this clone. This rearrangement joins TRBV6-5 to TRBJ1-1, with TRBD1 as a possible D gene (6 bases). There are 13 residues in the CDR3. With 6 bases removed from V and 6 bases from J, the gap between germline ends came to 14 bases. From germline, CDR1 is MNHEY and CDR2 SVGAGI. The chain's CDR3 is CASRYPGGSEAFF. In nucleotides, the CDR3 is TGTGCCAGCAGATACCCTGGGGGCTCTGAAGCTTTCTTT.

J is TRBJ2-7 and V is TRBV14, with D unclear. The CDR3 extends over 13 amino acids. Trimming removed 0 bases from V and 6 bases from J, with 9 bases in between. Germline CDR1 and CDR2: SGHDN and FVKESK. In DNA form, the CDR3 reads TGTGCCAGCAGCCAAGACCCCCTGAGCGAGCAGTACTTC. Protein product: CASSQDPLSEQYF. Full variable domain (remainder filled in from reference TRBV14 and TRBJ2-7): EAGVTQFPSHSVIEKGQTVTLRCDPISGHDNLYWYRRVMGKEIKFLLHFVKESKQDESGMPNNRFLAERTGGTYSTLKVQPAELEDSGVYFCASSQDPLSEQYFGPGTRLTVT.

This clone was counted a single time. The chain uses TRBV4-2 and TRBJ2-1; D possibly corresponds to TRBD2 (5 bases). Germline V gives CDR1 LGHNA, CDR2 YNFKEQ. The CDR3 loop spans 16 amino acids. Trimming removed 0 bases from V and 2 bases from J, with 11 bases in between. In nucleotides, the CDR3 is TGTGCCAGCAGCCAAGAAGGCGGGTCGACCTACAATGAGCAGTTCTTC. This encodes CASSQEGGSTYNEQFF.

This clone is a singleton in its sample. The chain employs TRBV19 and TRBJ2-6; D uncertain. Germline V gives CDR1 LNHDA, CDR2 SQIVND (reference sequence). V was clipped by 0 bases and J by 0 bases, with 6 bases between them. This CDR3 has 16 amino acids. CDR3 DNA: TGTGCCAGTAGTATAGACCCAAACTCTGGGGCCAACGTCCTGACTTTC. Translation: CASSIDPNSGANVLTF.

This clone was seen more than once but under ten times. The rearrangement joins TRBV27 to TRBJ1-4; 8 nucleotides match TRBD1. The junction had 10 bases not matched to a gene; V was cut back by 3 bases and J by 4 bases. The germline gives CDR1 MNHEY, CDR2 SMNVEV (reference sequence). The CDR3 contains 17 residues. The CDR3 sequence is CASSFIHTGGGNEKLFF. The CDR3, as DNA: TGTGCCAGCAGTTTTATCCACACAGGGGGGGGTAATGAAAAACTGTTTTTT.

J is TRBJ2-1 and V is TRBV13; perhaps TRBD2 as D (6 bases). CDR1 is PRHDT and CDR2 is FYEKMQ in the germline V gene (reference sequence). V was shortened by 1 base and J by 4 bases, with 8 bases between the two germline ends. The CDR3 spans 14 residues. CDR3 DNA: TGTGCCAGCAGCTTAGCGGGGACTTACAATGAGCAGTTCTTC. Encoded protein: CASSLAGTYNEQFF.

The gene calls are TRBV5-5 and TRBJ2-7; 9 nucleotides agree with TRBD1. This CDR3 is built from 14 residues. The trim removed 4 bases at V and 2 bases at J, leaving 4 bases unmatched. CDR1 SGHKS and CDR2 YYEKEE come from the germline V gene (reference sequence). CDR3 in DNA: TGTGCCAGCAGCCACGGGACAGGGACCTACGAGCAGTACTTC. Amino acids: CASSHGTGTYEQYF. Together with reference TRBV5-5 and TRBJ2-7, the CDR3 gives the full variable domain: DAGVTQSPTHLIKTRGQQVTLRCSPISGHKSVSWYQQVLGQGPQFIFQYYEKEERGRGNFPDRFSARQFPNYSSELNVNALLLGDSALYLCASSHGTGTYEQYFGPGTRLTVT.

This rearrangement joins TRBV11-2 to TRBJ2-7, with no clear D. Trimming took off 1 base at V and 4 bases at J, with 11 bases between the two ends. CDR3 size: 14 residues. Germline CDR1 and CDR2: SGHAT and FQNNGV. The CDR3 region has the DNA TGTGCCAGCAGCTTAGTTACGGGTAATTACGAGCAGTACTTC. Amino acids: CASSLVTGNYEQYF.

The V gene is TRBV4-1, the J gene TRBJ2-7; D perhaps matches TRBD2 (5 bases). The length of the CDR3 is 14 residues. Germline V lookup: CDR1 MGHRA, CDR2 YSYEKL. Trimming removed 8 bases at V and 0 bases at J, with 14 bases between. CDR3 nucleotides: TGCGCCAGCGGCCCGACGACTACCTCCTACGAGCAGTACTTC. It encodes CASGPTTTSYEQYF.

The rearrangement uses TRBV7-3 and TRBJ2-7; 7 bases are shared with TRBD2. V lost 2 bases and J lost 0; bases outside the gene matches: 4. Germline V lookup: CDR1 SGHTA, CDR2 FQGTGA. This CDR3 has 15 amino acids. CDR3 protein: CASSLGGGSSYEQYF. The DNA for the CDR3 is TGTGCCAGCAGCTTAGGGGGGGGGAGCTCCTACGAGCAGTACTTC.

The V gene is TRBV7-9, the J gene TRBJ2-2, with 11 bases fitting TRBD1. Germline values: CDR1 SEHNR, CDR2 FQNEAQ (reference sequence). The CDR3 runs to 15 residues. V shed 4 bases and J 4 bases; nucleotides not matched to a gene: 2. CDR3 in amino acids: CASSSGQGGTGELFF. The CDR3 DNA reads as TGTGCCAGCAGCTCGGGACAGGGGGGCACCGGGGAGCTGTTTTTT. Filled out from reference TRBV7-9 and TRBJ2-2, the complete variable domain reads DTGVSQNPRHKITKRGQNVTFRCDPISEHNRLYWYRQTLGQGPEFLTYFQNEAQLEKSRLLSDRFSAERPKGSFSTLEIQRTEQGDSAMYLCASSSGQGGTGELFFGEGSRLTVL.

J is TRBJ2-7 and V is TRBV6-5; 7 bases are a match to TRBD1. CDR1 and CDR2 from the germline V gene are MNHEY and SVGAGI. This CDR3 spans 14 amino acids. V dropped 8 bases and J dropped 3; count of bases not matched to a gene: 10. CDR3 coding DNA: TGTGCCAGCTCTCCGAGTGCAGGGGGCTACGAGCAGTACTTC. Protein: CASSPSAGGYEQYF.

The gene calls are TRBV11-2 and TRBJ1-1; no firm D call. Germline V gene lookup returns CDR1 SGHAT and CDR2 FQNNGV. V was trimmed by 5 bases and J by 8 bases, leaving 15 bases between them. There are 13 residues in the CDR3. The CDR3 loop reads CASSLTSSEEAFF. DNA for the CDR3: TGTGCCAGCAGCCTAACCTCATCGGAGGAAGCTTTCTTT. Full variable domain (outside the CDR3, taken from reference TRBV11-2 and TRBJ1-1): EAGVAQSPRYKIIEKRQSVAFWCNPISGHATLYWYQQILGQGPKLLIQFQNNGVVDDSQLPKDRFSAERLKGVDSTLKIQPAKLEDSAVYLCASSLTSSEEAFFGQGTRLTVV.

The J gene is TRBJ2-7, the V gene TRBV27; 11 bases map to TRBD1. The V gene's germline CDR1 is MNHEY and CDR2 SMNVEV (reference sequence). The trim removed 3 bases at V and 6 bases at J, leaving 1 base unmatched. The CDR3 is 13 amino acids. The CDR3 DNA sequence: TGTGCCAGCAGTTTGGGGACAGGGGGCGAGCAGTACTTC. This codes for CASSLGTGGEQYF.

The CDR3 sequence is CSGGTGDFGEQYF. Written as DNA, the CDR3 is TGCAGCGGTGGGACAGGGGATTTTGGCGAGCAGTACTTC. The chain couples TRBV29-1 to TRBJ2-7, with 10 bases identical to TRBD1. Germline CDR1 reads SQVTM; CDR2 reads ANQGSEA. Trimming cost V 7 bases and J 6 bases; bases outside gene matches: 9. This CDR3 is built from 13 residues.

This chain joins TRBV27 and TRBJ1-1; 7 bases align to TRBD1. There are 15 residues in the CDR3. V trimming: 5 bases; J trimming: 0 bases; junction bases outside the gene matches: 6. Germline CDR1 and CDR2: MNHEY and SMNVEV (reference sequence). CDR3: CASSPDRVMNTEAFF. The CDR3 bases are TGTGCCAGCAGTCCAGACAGGGTTATGAACACTGAAGCTTTCTTT.

This chain uses TRBV7-9 with TRBJ1-4, with D unresolved. Trimming shortened V by 3 bases and J by 4 bases, and 15 bases separated the two germline ends. CDR1 is SEHNR, CDR2 FQNEAQ, per germline (reference sequence). The CDR3 contains 16 residues. CDR3 in amino acids: CASSFFENSHNEKLFF. CDR3 bases: TGTGCCAGCAGCTTTTTTGAAAACTCCCATAATGAAAAACTGTTTTTT.